This T cell receptor beta chain was observed in a study of shared clonotypes between healthy human individuals. The table came from immunoSEQ multiplex PCR; TCRdb's copy has only in-frame clones and leaves some out. Among around 2.5 million clones, approximately 94% were seen once, and the ten largest hold about 0.38%. Every contributor of samples was a Caucasian grown-up residing in Nashville, Tennessee. The specimen was naive CD4+ T cells from PBMCs. Subset specified: CD45RA+ positively selected. The clonotype originates from a man between 18 and 35 years old in good health. Some clones in this sample may be carry-over from other donors' samples.

CDR3 in amino acids: CASSVEGAGRHEQFF. In DNA form, the CDR3 reads TGTGCCAGCAGCGTAGAGGGGGCAGGGAGGCATGAGCAGTTCTTC. The rearrangement links TRBV9 to TRBJ2-1, with D maybe TRBD1 (7 bases). V lost 0 bases and J 8 bases, leaving 15 bases between the germline ends. CDR1 SGDLS and CDR2 YYNGEE come from the germline V gene. The CDR3 is 15 residues long.